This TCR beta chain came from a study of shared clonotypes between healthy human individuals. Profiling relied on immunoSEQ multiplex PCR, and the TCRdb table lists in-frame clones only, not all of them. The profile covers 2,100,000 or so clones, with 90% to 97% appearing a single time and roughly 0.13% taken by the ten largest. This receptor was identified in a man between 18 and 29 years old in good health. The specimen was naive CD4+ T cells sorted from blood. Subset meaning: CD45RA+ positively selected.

CDR3 nucleotides: TGCAGCGCCGAGGCGGGGGGGAACGAGCAGTACTTC. Its translation: CSAEAGGNEQYF. The chain uses TRBV29-1 and TRBJ2-7, with 9 bases lining up with TRBD2. The length of the CDR3 is 12 residues. Germline lookup yields CDR1 SQVTM and CDR2 ANQGSEA. With V trimmed by 7 bases and J by 5 bases, 6 bases remained unmatched.